The present entry profiles one T cell receptor beta chain with its context. The antigen is not known. Naive CD45RA+ and memory CD45RA-negative subsets were split from CD4+ cells. Profiling relied on immunoSEQ multiplex PCR, and the TCRdb table lists in-frame clones only, not all of them. Of around 510,000 clones listed, approximately 95% are singletons. This sample is drawn from a study of shared clonotypes between healthy human individuals. Trimming removed 6 bases at V and 2 bases at J, with 14 bases between. CDR1 is MDHEN, CDR2 SYDVKM, per germline. The CDR3 is 14 residues long. General study points: An expected dependence of interdonor clonotype sharing on sequencing depth was noted. Between a few donors, naive CD4 clonotypes were shared at a level of about 5%. Larger estimated richness was generally seen in naive subsets than in memory subsets.

The rearrangement uses TRBV28 and TRBJ2-7, with a possible D match to TRBD1 (6 bases). This clonotype originated in a woman aged 30 to 39 in good health. Sequencing input: naive CD4+ T cells sorted from blood. Subset indicated: CD45RA+ positively selected. In DNA, the CDR3 is TGTGCCAGCAGGACCGGGACAAACACCTACGAGCAGTACTTC. Translation gives CASRTGTNTYEQYF.